What follows are 14 T cell receptor beta chains derived from one specimen sequenced in a study of T-cell reconstitution after alpha-beta-depleted transplantation in children. The authors prepared the TCRbeta library with unique molecular identifiers. TCRdb re-analysed the PCR reads in MiXCR, keeping a single row per CDR3 protein. The sample contains hundreds of thousands of distinct CDR3 sequences, over 10% of which appear only once. Sequenced material: PBMCs, mostly from graft donor cells, taken 360 days after TCRalphabeta/CD19-depleted stem cell transplant. The source is a male patient between 10 and 17 years old who had a stem cell transplant for acute myeloid leukemia, so the T cells may come from the graft donor.

This clonotype was recorded only once. This chain connects TRBV2 to TRBJ1-2, with TRBD1 identical over 8 bases. Germline V CDR1 and CDR2: SNHLY, FYNNEI. There are 15 residues in the CDR3. V lost 2 bases, J lost 8 bases, and 10 bases stayed unmatched. The chain's CDR3 is CASSEMRQGARGYTF. The CDR3 region has the DNA TGTGCCAGCAGTGAAATGAGGCAGGGGGCGAGGGGCTACACCTTC. Full variable domain (outside the CDR3, taken from reference TRBV2 and TRBJ1-2): EPEVTQTPSHQVTQMGQEVILRCVPISNHLYFYWYRQILGQKVEFLVSFYNNEISEKSEIFDDQFSVERPDGSNFTLKIRSTKLEDSAMYFCASSEMRQGARGYTFGSGTRLTVV.

This clonotype was recorded a few times. J is TRBJ2-3 and V is TRBV6-4, with no clear D. Germline V lookup: CDR1 MRHNA, CDR2 SNTAGT. The CDR3 loop spans 13 amino acids. V lost 3 bases and J 6 bases, leaving 10 bases between the germline ends. In DNA, the CDR3 is TGTGCCAGCAGTGAAAACCACCTGGATACGCAGTATTTT. Encoded protein: CASSENHLDTQYF.

The sample holds a few counts of this clonotype. This rearrangement joins TRBV15 to TRBJ2-1; 12 positions match TRBD2. CDR3 length: 15 amino acids. V lost 4 bases to trimming and J lost 8 bases; unmatched junction nucleotides: 6. Germline-derived CDR1 and CDR2 are LNHNV and YYDKDF (reference sequence). The CDR3 nucleotides read TGTGCCACCAGCACCCGACTAGCGGGAGTGTATGAGCAGTTCTTC. It encodes CATSTRLAGVYEQFF.

This chain connects TRBV9 to TRBJ2-2; TRBD2 aligns across 8 bases. The CDR3 has 16 amino acids. With 2 bases clipped from V and 5 bases from J, the junction kept 8 bases outside the gene matches. The germline gives CDR1 SGDLS, CDR2 YYNGEE. The DNA of the CDR3 is TGTGCCAGCAGCGTGACGAGGACTAGCCTAACCGGGGAGCTGTTTTTT. This codes for CASSVTRTSLTGELFF. The full variable domain, in which reference TRBV9 and TRBJ2-2 provide the parts outside the CDR3, is DSGVTQTPKHLITATGQRVTLRCSPRSGDLSVYWYQQSLDQGLQFLIQYYNGEERAKGNILERFSAQQFPDLHSELNLSSLELGDSALYFCASSVTRTSLTGELFFGEGSRLTVL.

The chain recombines TRBV20-1 with TRBJ2-3; D not certain. Trimming stripped 2 bases from V and 4 bases from J, with 16 bases between. The CDR3 consists of 15 residues. CDR1 DFQATT and CDR2 SNEGSKA come from the germline V gene (reference sequence). CDR3: CSARPYVGGPDTQYF. The CDR3 region has the DNA TGCAGTGCTAGACCCTATGTTGGCGGTCCAGATACGCAGTATTTT.

This clonotype occurred a few times. V is TRBV4-2 and J is TRBJ2-1; 10 bases fit TRBD2. CDR1 is LGHNA and CDR2 is YNFKEQ in the germline V gene. The CDR3 loop spans 19 amino acids. V shed 1 base and J 3 bases; nucleotides not matched to a gene: 12. Here the CDR3 reads CASSQAVDPRLAGYNEQFF. DNA of the CDR3: TGTGCCAGCAGCCAAGCAGTCGACCCAAGACTAGCGGGCTACAATGAGCAGTTCTTC.

This clonotype was observed a few times. The chain employs TRBV7-2 and TRBJ2-1; D call uncertain. Germline V lookup: CDR1 SGHTA, CDR2 FQGNSA. This CDR3 region has 13 residues. The V end was cut by 2 bases, the J end by 3 bases, with 5 bases between. DNA for the CDR3: TGTGCCAGCAGCTTACCCATCTACAATGAGCAGTTCTTC. Translation: CASSLPIYNEQFF.

The chain carries TRBV30 and TRBJ1-1, with D uncertain. The V gene's germline CDR1 is GTSNPN and CDR2 SVGIG (reference sequence). Trimming removed 0 bases from V and 0 bases from J, with 5 bases in between. The CDR3 extends over 13 amino acids. In DNA, the CDR3 is TGTGCCTGGAGTGTACAAGTGAACACTGAAGCTTTCTTT. Protein: CAWSVQVNTEAFF.

This clonotype was picked up a small number of times. The chain is built from TRBV20-1 and TRBJ2-5, with no clear D. CDR1 DFQATT and CDR2 SNEGSKA come from the germline V gene (reference sequence). The V end was cut by 6 bases, the J end by 3 bases, with 14 bases between. The CDR3 has 13 residues. As DNA, the CDR3 is TGCAGTGCCCATCATGGTCTCGAAGAGACCCAGTACTTC. Protein product: CSAHHGLEETQYF.

The gene calls are TRBV29-1 and TRBJ2-1; TRBD1 or TRBD2 may be the D gene (6 bases each). The CDR3 consists of 14 residues. CDR1 is SQVTM and CDR2 is ANQGSEA in the germline V gene. Between the trimmed V and J ends, which lost 0 bases and 8 bases, there was a span of 14 bases. CDR3 in amino acids: CSVEDSAGGHEQFF. DNA of the CDR3: TGCAGCGTTGAAGATTCGGCCGGGGGCCATGAGCAGTTCTTC.

The chain has TRBV5-6 and TRBJ2-7; 12 bases are shared with TRBD2. Unmatched junction bases numbered 7, after V lost 0 bases and J lost 6 bases. The CDR3 loop spans 16 amino acids. CDR1 and CDR2 from the germline V gene are SGHDT and YYEEEE. The CDR3 protein is CASSLVPSGRAAEQYF. The DNA for the CDR3 is TGTGCCAGCAGCTTGGTCCCTAGCGGGAGGGCCGCCGAGCAGTACTTC.

This chain's CDR3 is CATSDLGQGRAGELFF. The CDR3 nucleotides are TGTGCCACCAGTGACCTAGGACAGGGAAGGGCCGGGGAGCTGTTTTTT. The V and J genes are TRBV24-1 and TRBJ2-2; TRBD1 matches 8 bases. The J segment lost 6 bases and the V segment lost 4 bases, leaving 9 bases of the junction unmatched. The germline V gene has CDR1 KGHDR and CDR2 SFDVKD. CDR3 length: 16 amino acids.

The CDR3 protein is CASSFLGQQETQYF. The CDR3 DNA reads TGTGCCAGCAGTTTCCTGGGACAGCAAGAGACCCAGTACTTC. The chain employs TRBV28 and TRBJ2-5, with 7 bases aligning to TRBD1. The germline V gene has CDR1 MDHEN and CDR2 SYDVKM. CDR3 length equals 14 residues. J gave up 2 bases and V 3 bases, and 3 bases lay outside the gene matches.

The chain joins TRBV12-3 or TRBV12-4 to TRBJ1-5, with D unclear. The CDR3 is 13 residues long. Trimming cost V 3 bases and J 3 bases, with 6 bases left between them. The CDR3 sequence: CASSLTINQPQHF. CDR3 coding DNA: TGTGCCAGCAGTTTGACAATCAATCAGCCCCAGCATTTT.